This TCR beta chain was profiled in a study of cytomegalovirus exposure and HLA in healthy donors. Study-level points and caveats: In a later analysis, an Asian-associated ancestry cluster reportedly showed fewer N-insertions than the 666-donor mean. Most TCR sequences proved rare, with some public TCRs found in many donors.

The PCR contained 60 Vbeta and 13 Jbeta primers. Clones were sequenced by immunoSEQ multiplex PCR, and TCRdb holds only the in-frame ones, with some missing. The listing records roughly 120,000 clones. The germline V gene has CDR1 SGDLS and CDR2 YYNGEE. This CDR3 has 17 amino acids. The ends lost 4 bases at V and 2 bases at J; junction bases unmatched: 9. With respect to this clone: What it binds is not known.

The receptor comes from a middle-aged man in good health and CMV-seropositive. The chain employs TRBV9 and TRBJ2-7, with TRBD2 identical over 13 bases. The sequencing input was PBMCs. This CDR3 reads CASSPGLAGEGTYEQYF. The CDR3 coding sequence is TGTGCCAGCAGCCCCGGACTAGCGGGAGAAGGAACCTACGAGCAGTACTTC. The full variable domain, rest sourced from reference TRBV9 and TRBJ2-7, is DSGVTQTPKHLITATGQRVTLRCSPRSGDLSVYWYQQSLDQGLQFLIQYYNGEERAKGNILERFSAQQFPDLHSELNLSSLELGDSALYFCASSPGLAGEGTYEQYFGPGTRLTVT.